This entry describes one T cell receptor beta chain. Its antigen is as yet unknown. This sample stems from a study of OX40 agonist ivuxolimab in advanced cancers. At the level of the study: Past anti-PD-1, anti-PD-L1 or anti-CTLA-4 therapy was accepted, and around 40% had received some.

Per the germline V gene, CDR1 is MNHEY and CDR2 is SVGAGI. V lost 2 bases and J 9 bases, leaving 8 bases between the germline ends. The CDR3 has 11 residues. Study-level findings and limits: Antigen targets of the expanded peripheral T cells went undetermined. In the 0.1-3.0 mg/kg groups, partial responders showed among the lowest expansion.

This table comes from immunoSEQ multiplex PCR, and its TCRdb copy is limited to in-frame clones, with some not included. The repertoire holds about 68,000 clones, with roughly 80% as singletons. Sequences were derived from CD4+ or CD8+ T cells sorted from blood, sampled in a trial of the OX40 agonist ivuxolimab. V gene TRBV6-5 combines with J gene TRBJ2-7; D ambiguous. The TCR was taken from an adult with an advanced solid tumor such as melanoma, head and neck, liver or kidney cancer. The CDR3 protein is CASSYGPGQYF. The CDR3 DNA sequence: TGTGCCAGCAGTTACGGGCCAGGGCAGTACTTC.